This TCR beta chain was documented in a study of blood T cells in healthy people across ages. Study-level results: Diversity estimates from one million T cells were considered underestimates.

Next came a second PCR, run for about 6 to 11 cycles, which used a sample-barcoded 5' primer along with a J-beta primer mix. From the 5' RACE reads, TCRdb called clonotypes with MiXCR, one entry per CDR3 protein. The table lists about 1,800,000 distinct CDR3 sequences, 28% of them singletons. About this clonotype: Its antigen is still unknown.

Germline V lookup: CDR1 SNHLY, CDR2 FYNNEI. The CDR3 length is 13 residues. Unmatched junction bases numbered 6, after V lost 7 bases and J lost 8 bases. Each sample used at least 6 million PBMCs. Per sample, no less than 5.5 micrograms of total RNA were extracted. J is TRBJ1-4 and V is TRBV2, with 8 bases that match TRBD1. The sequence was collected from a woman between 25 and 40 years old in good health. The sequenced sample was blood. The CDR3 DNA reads TGTGCCAGCAACAGGGGGAGAGAAGAAAAACTGTTTTTT. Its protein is CASNRGREEKLFF.